Below, 32 T cell receptor beta chains from the same sample are listed, as sequenced in a study of sequential checkpoint blockade in melanoma. Profiling relied on immunoSEQ multiplex PCR, and the TCRdb table lists in-frame clones only, not all of them. The table includes 30,000 to 40,000 clones, 70% to 90% detected once. Treatment denoted: randomized to nivolumab then ipilimumab (arm A) or the reverse (arm B). This material consisted of CD8+ T cells sorted from blood (inferred from file names), taken from a patient given nivolumab and ipilimumab in sequence. The source of these receptors is a human donor with melanoma.

The rearrangement links TRBV7-3 to TRBJ2-5, with D possibly TRBD2 on 5 matching bases. The CDR3 sequence is 13 residues long. In germline, CDR1 is SGHTA, CDR2 FQGTGA. V shed 4 bases and J shed 2 bases, with 8 bases lying between them. The CDR3 DNA reads as TGTGCCAGCAGCTCGGACTTGCAAGAGACCCAGTACTTC. Translation: CASSSDLQETQYF.

The V gene is TRBV9, the J gene TRBJ2-1; 12 bases fit TRBD2. Germline V gene data show CDR1 as SGDLS and CDR2 as YYNGEE. The junction had 9 bases not matched to a gene; V was cut back by 0 bases and J by 8 bases. CDR3 size: 17 residues. DNA of the CDR3: TGTGCCAGCAGCGTAGACCCTTGGACTAGCGGGATCTATGAGCAGTTCTTC. This encodes CASSVDPWTSGIYEQFF.

This chain uses TRBV4-2 with TRBJ1-2; perhaps TRBD1 as D (6 bases). The CDR3 length is 14 residues. Germline V gene sequence: CDR1 LGHNA, CDR2 YNFKEQ. V shed 2 bases and J shed 7 bases, with 14 bases lying between them. In nucleotides, the CDR3 is TGTGCCAGCAGCCAACCCGGGGGGGGCGCTGGCTACACCTTC. Protein: CASSQPGGGAGYTF.

CDR3 DNA: TGTGCCAGCAGCCCCCGGACAGGGAACACTGAAGCTTTCTTT. It encodes CASSPRTGNTEAFF. The chain combines TRBV5-8 with TRBJ1-1; 7 nucleotides match TRBD1. CDR1 and CDR2 (germline): SGHTS, YDEGEE. Unmatched junction bases numbered 4, after V lost 4 bases and J lost 1 base. This CDR3 is 14 amino acids long.

The chain employs TRBV19 and TRBJ2-7, with 8 positions matching TRBD2. From germline, CDR1 is LNHDA and CDR2 SQIVND (reference sequence). The length of the CDR3 is 13 residues. With V trimmed by 9 bases and J by 5 bases, 9 bases remained unmatched. CDR3 amino acids: CASDSGINNEQYF. CDR3 sequence (DNA): TGTGCCAGCGATAGCGGGATCAACAACGAGCAGTACTTC. The whole variable domain, remainder taken from reference TRBV19 and TRBJ2-7, is DGGITQSPKYLFRKEGQNVTLSCEQNLNHDAMYWYRQDPGQGLRLIYYSQIVNDFQKGDIAEGYSVSREKKESFPLTVTSAQKNPTAFYLCASDSGINNEQYFGPGTRLTVT.

The chain couples TRBV4-1 to TRBJ2-5; D is ambiguous. Germline V lookup: CDR1 MGHRA, CDR2 YSYEKL. V dropped 5 bases and J dropped 5 bases, with 15 bases sitting between them. The CDR3 runs 14 residues. CDR3 DNA: TGCGCCAGCAGCGATCATCGCCCCGGGGAGACCCAGTACTTC. Protein product: CASSDHRPGETQYF.

The chain joins TRBV28 to TRBJ2-7; D perhaps matches TRBD2 (5 bases). CDR3 length: 15 residues. V lost 6 bases and J 2 bases, leaving 17 bases between the germline ends. Germline V gene data show CDR1 as MDHEN and CDR2 as SYDVKM. The CDR3 region has the DNA TGTGCCAGCAGCCCATTTATGAGGGTTACCTACGAGCAGTACTTC. Protein: CASSPFMRVTYEQYF.

This clone was seen once. The V gene is TRBV7-3, the J gene TRBJ2-1, with 7 bases matching TRBD2. J gave up 3 bases and V 3 bases, and 5 bases lay outside the gene matches. Germline lookup yields CDR1 SGHTA and CDR2 FQGTGA. This CDR3 is built from 15 residues. This chain's CDR3 is CASSFSLANYNEQFF. Written as DNA, the CDR3 is TGTGCCAGCAGCTTCTCACTAGCGAACTACAATGAGCAGTTCTTC.

The chain has TRBV12-5 and TRBJ1-2, with 10 bases fitting TRBD1. The junction had 10 bases not matched to a gene; V was cut back by 6 bases and J by 6 bases. The V gene's germline CDR1 is LGHNT and CDR2 FRNRAP. The CDR3 is 15 residues long. The CDR3 here is CASGFEAGTGDGYTF. The CDR3 DNA follows: TGTGCTAGTGGCTTTGAAGCCGGGACAGGGGATGGCTACACCTTC.

In this sample, this clone turned up once. The V call is TRBV27, the J call TRBJ2-7; possibly TRBD1 for D (5 bases). Germline V gene data show CDR1 as MNHEY and CDR2 as SMNVEV (reference sequence). V gave up 3 bases and J gave up 3 bases, with 9 bases separating them. The length of the CDR3 is 13 residues. The CDR3 bases are TGTGCCAGCAGTTTGCAGGGCGGCTACGAGCAGTACTTC. Residues: CASSLQGGYEQYF.

The chain carries TRBV11-3 and TRBJ2-7; D is undetermined. Deletions cut 5 bases from V and 7 bases from J, with 12 bases between. The CDR3 totals 12 residues. CDR1 is SGHNT and CDR2 is YENEEA in the germline V gene. This chain's CDR3 is CASSQVHGEQYV. Here the CDR3 DNA reads TGTGCCAGCAGCCAGGTGCATGGGGAGCAGTACGTC.

The chain employs TRBV6-5 and TRBJ2-1; 12 nucleotides match TRBD2. Per the germline V gene, CDR1 is MNHEY and CDR2 is SVGAGI. The CDR3 is 15 amino acids. V lost 2 bases to trimming and J lost 8 bases; unmatched junction nucleotides: 4. The DNA for the CDR3 is TGTGCCAGCAGTTACCCTAGCGGGAGGGCGGATGAGCAGTTCTTC. It yields the protein CASSYPSGRADEQFF.

This chain uses TRBV7-8 with TRBJ2-7; TRBD2 matches at 7 bases. The CDR3 is 16 amino acids. V gave up 5 bases and J gave up 3 bases; unmatched junction bases: 13. Germline V gene data show CDR1 as SGHVS and CDR2 as FQNEAQ. The CDR3 protein is CASSPPRASGHYEQYF. DNA of the CDR3: TGTGCCAGCAGCCCCCCCCGGGCTAGCGGACACTACGAGCAGTACTTC.

This chain links TRBV5-1 with TRBJ1-1; D gene unclear. The CDR3 runs to 17 residues. Trimming cost V 4 bases and J 3 bases, with 22 bases left between them. The germline CDR1 and CDR2 sequences are SGHRS and YFSETQ. The chain's CDR3 is CASSPAVLGWRDTEAFF. CDR3 DNA: TGCGCCAGCAGCCCTGCCGTACTGGGATGGAGGGACACTGAAGCTTTCTTT.

The gene calls are TRBV7-9 and TRBJ1-2; D is ambiguous. V gave up 2 bases and J gave up 1 base, with 11 bases separating them. CDR1 is SEHNR, CDR2 FQNEAQ, per germline (reference sequence). This CDR3 spans 15 amino acids. In nucleotides, the CDR3 is TGTGCCAGCAGCTTAATCCCCCTGCGTAACTATGGCTACACCTTC. Protein sequence: CASSLIPLRNYGYTF. The full variable domain, its missing parts supplied by reference TRBV7-9 and TRBJ1-2, is DTGVSQNPRHKITKRGQNVTFRCDPISEHNRLYWYRQTLGQGPEFLTYFQNEAQLEKSRLLSDRFSAERPKGSFSTLEIQRTEQGDSAMYLCASSLIPLRNYGYTFGSGTRLTVV.

The chain is built from TRBV19 and TRBJ2-2; 8 bases fit TRBD1. This CDR3 is built from 15 residues. V was clipped by 8 bases and J by 4 bases; unmatched bases: 9. Germline CDR1 is LNHDA and CDR2 is SQIVND (reference sequence). The CDR3 here is CASSTRGLRTGELFF. The CDR3 DNA sequence: TGTGCCAGTTCTACCAGGGGGCTGCGCACCGGGGAGCTGTTTTTT.

V gene TRBV27 combines with J gene TRBJ2-2; tentatively, D is TRBD1 (5 bases). Trimming cost V 5 bases and J 3 bases, with 13 bases left between them. Germline V CDR1 and CDR2: MNHEY, SMNVEV (reference sequence). The CDR3 sequence is 15 residues long. The CDR3 reads CASSTDSAYTGELFF. CDR3 coding DNA: TGTGCCAGCAGTACAGACAGTGCCTACACCGGGGAGCTGTTTTTT.

This chain uses TRBV27 with TRBJ2-3; D might be TRBD1 (5 bases). The CDR3 runs to 15 residues. Germline V gene lookup returns CDR1 MNHEY and CDR2 SMNVEV (reference sequence). V lost 2 bases and J 0 bases, leaving 9 bases between the germline ends. The CDR3 is CASSLGQGSTDTQYF. The CDR3, as DNA: TGTGCCAGCAGTTTAGGGCAGGGCAGCACAGATACGCAGTATTTT.

The V and J genes are TRBV11-2 and TRBJ2-7; 10 positions match TRBD2. Trimming removed 5 bases from V and 5 bases from J; junction bases left unmatched: 6. The germline CDR1 and CDR2 sequences are SGHAT and FQNNGV. CDR3 size: 14 residues. The CDR3 spells CASSPSGRGNEQYF. CDR3 bases: TGTGCCAGCAGCCCTAGCGGGAGAGGTAACGAGCAGTACTTC.

The V and J genes are TRBV5-6 and TRBJ2-7; D remains unclear. This CDR3 comprises 13 residues. The V gene's germline CDR1 is SGHDT and CDR2 YYEEEE. V was shortened by 0 bases and J by 2 bases, with 6 bases between the two germline ends. The CDR3 spells CASSLGGTYEQYF. Here the CDR3 DNA reads TGTGCCAGCAGCTTGGGCGGCACCTACGAGCAGTACTTC.

J is TRBJ1-5 and V is TRBV19; D perhaps matches TRBD1 (6 bases). Trimming stripped 4 bases from V and 0 bases from J, with 16 bases between. Per the germline V gene, CDR1 is LNHDA and CDR2 is SQIVND (reference sequence). The CDR3 is 17 amino acids. CDR3 residues: CASSTSRDIYSNQPQHF. As DNA, the CDR3 is TGTGCCAGTAGTACGTCCCGGGACATTTATAGCAATCAGCCCCAGCATTTT.

This rearrangement joins TRBV11-3 to TRBJ1-1; 10 bases line up with TRBD1. V shed 4 bases, J shed 0 bases, and the junction held 8 bases outside the gene matches. There are 17 residues in the CDR3. Germline V gene sequence: CDR1 SGHNT, CDR2 YENEEA. The CDR3 sequence is CASSSPRQGAMNTEAFF. The CDR3 DNA is TGTGCCAGCAGCTCCCCCCGACAGGGGGCCATGAACACTGAAGCTTTCTTT.

This clone was picked up a small number of times. This rearrangement joins TRBV7-9 to TRBJ1-2; D is uncertain. Trimming removed 4 bases at V and 5 bases at J, with 5 bases between. The CDR3 sequence is 11 residues long. Germline-derived CDR1 and CDR2 are SEHNR and FQNEAQ (reference sequence). CDR3 nucleotides: TGTGCCAGCAGCTCTCTTTATGGCTACACCTTC. Amino acids: CASSSLYGYTF.

This rearrangement joins TRBV7-8 to TRBJ1-2, with D unclear. The CDR3 sequence is 16 residues long. Germline values: CDR1 SGHVS, CDR2 FQNEAQ. V gave up 1 base and J gave up 4 bases, with 16 bases separating them. CDR3 in amino acids: CASSLGLGEVSYGYTF. CDR3 sequence (DNA): TGTGCCAGCAGCTTAGGACTCGGGGAGGTTAGCTATGGCTACACCTTC.

The gene calls are TRBV13 and TRBJ2-7; TRBD1 might be the D (5 bases). V was clipped by 4 bases and J by 5 bases, with 12 bases between them. Germline lookup yields CDR1 PRHDT and CDR2 FYEKMQ (reference sequence). The CDR3 extends over 13 amino acids. This CDR3 is CASSSGQGNEQYF. The CDR3 DNA is TGTGCCAGCAGCTCTGGGCAGGGAAACGAGCAGTACTTC.

The V and J genes are TRBV27 and TRBJ1-5; TRBD1 matches at 7 bases. Germline assignment: CDR1 MNHEY and CDR2 SMNVEV (reference sequence). Trimming at V came to 6 bases and at J to 3 bases, leaving 11 bases not matched to a gene. This CDR3 comprises 16 residues. The CDR3 here is CASRKQGSPNNQPQHF. The CDR3 DNA reads as TGTGCCAGCAGAAAACAGGGGTCGCCAAACAATCAGCCCCAGCATTTT.

This chain uses TRBV10-1 with TRBJ2-3; the D gene is possibly TRBD2 (6 bases). The V and J ends lost 3 bases and 6 bases respectively, with 19 bases between them. Germline values: CDR1 WNHNN, CDR2 SYGVQD (reference sequence). CDR3 size: 16 residues. Here the CDR3 DNA reads TGCGCCAGCAGTGATCTCCGGGCGGACGGGGGTGATACGCAGTATTTT. It yields the protein CASSDLRADGGDTQYF.

V gene TRBV19 combines with J gene TRBJ1-5, with no clear D. Deletions cut 0 bases from V and 7 bases from J, with 19 bases between. Germline CDR1 reads LNHDA; CDR2 reads SQIVND (reference sequence). CDR3 size: 17 residues. CDR3 nucleotide sequence: TGTGCCAGTAGTATAGAATCCGGGATCGGAGGAGAACAGCCCCAGCATTTT. Translated, it gives CASSIESGIGGEQPQHF.

The rearrangement uses TRBV2 and TRBJ2-7, with a tentative D call TRBD1 (6 bases). Trimming cost V 2 bases and J 2 bases, with 13 bases left between them. CDR3 length equals 15 residues. CDR1 and CDR2 (germline): SNHLY, FYNNEI. Here the CDR3 DNA reads TGTGCCAGCAGTGAACTCCAGGGGCAAGCCTACGAGCAGTACTTC. Protein: CASSELQGQAYEQYF.

The sample holds a few counts of this clone. The chain uses TRBV7-9 and TRBJ2-1; tentative D call: TRBD1 (6 bases). Looked up from germline, CDR1 is SEHNR and CDR2 is FQNEAQ (reference sequence). V lost 3 bases and J lost 6, with 9 bases in between. The CDR3 contains 13 residues. The CDR3 coding sequence is TGTGCCAGCAGCTTGGGGGCTCGCAATGAGCAGTTCTTC. Translation gives CASSLGARNEQFF.

In this sample, this clone turned up once. CDR3 amino acids: CATHGTSGKGSYEQYF. The CDR3 DNA reads TGTGCCACCCACGGGACTAGCGGGAAGGGCTCCTACGAGCAGTACTTC. The chain combines TRBV27 with TRBJ2-7; 13 bases fit TRBD2. The CDR3 covers 16 residues. Germline loops: CDR1 MNHEY, CDR2 SMNVEV (reference sequence). J lost 0 bases, V lost 10 bases, and 9 bases had no gene match.

This chain links TRBV5-1 with TRBJ2-5; a weak D match, TRBD1 (7 bases). CDR3 length equals 13 residues. V was pared by 3 bases and J by 7 bases, with 13 bases between. The germline V gene encodes CDR1 SGHRS and CDR2 YFSETQ. DNA for the CDR3: TGCGCCAGCAGCTGGACAGGAGGGGGGACCCAGTACTTC. Translated: CASSWTGGGTQYF.